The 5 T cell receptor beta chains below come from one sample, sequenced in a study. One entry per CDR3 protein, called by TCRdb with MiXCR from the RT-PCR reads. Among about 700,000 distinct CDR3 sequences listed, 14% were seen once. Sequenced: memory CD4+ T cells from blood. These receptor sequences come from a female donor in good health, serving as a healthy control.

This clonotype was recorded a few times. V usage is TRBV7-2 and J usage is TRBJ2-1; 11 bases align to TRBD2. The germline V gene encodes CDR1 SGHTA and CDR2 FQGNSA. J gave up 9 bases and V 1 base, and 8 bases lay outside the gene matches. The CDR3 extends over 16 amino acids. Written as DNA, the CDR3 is TGTGCCAGCAGCTTAGGAGCCCTCCTAGCGGGAGGTGAGCAGTTCTTC. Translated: CASSLGALLAGGEQFF.

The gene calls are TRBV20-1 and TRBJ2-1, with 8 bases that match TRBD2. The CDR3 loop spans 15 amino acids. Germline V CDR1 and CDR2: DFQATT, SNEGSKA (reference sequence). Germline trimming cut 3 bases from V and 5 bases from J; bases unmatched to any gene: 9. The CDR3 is CSASPLSGKDNEQFF. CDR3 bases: TGCAGTGCTAGTCCCCTTAGCGGGAAAGACAATGAGCAGTTCTTC.

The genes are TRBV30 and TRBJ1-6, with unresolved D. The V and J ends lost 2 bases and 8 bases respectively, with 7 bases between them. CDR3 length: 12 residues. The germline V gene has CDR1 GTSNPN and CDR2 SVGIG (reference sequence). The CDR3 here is CAWSLVDSPLHF. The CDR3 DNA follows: TGTGCCTGGAGTTTGGTCGATTCACCCCTCCACTTT.

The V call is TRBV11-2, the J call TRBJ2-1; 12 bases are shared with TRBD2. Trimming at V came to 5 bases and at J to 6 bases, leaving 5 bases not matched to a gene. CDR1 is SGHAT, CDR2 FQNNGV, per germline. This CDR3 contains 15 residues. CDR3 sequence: CASSRLAGGINEQFF. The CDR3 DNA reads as TGTGCCAGCAGCCGGCTAGCGGGAGGGATCAATGAGCAGTTCTTC.

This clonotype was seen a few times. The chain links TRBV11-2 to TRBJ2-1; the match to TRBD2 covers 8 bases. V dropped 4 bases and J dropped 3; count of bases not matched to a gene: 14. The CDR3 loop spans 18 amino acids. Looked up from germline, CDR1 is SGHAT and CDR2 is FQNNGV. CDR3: CASSYQLLAGLDYNEQFF. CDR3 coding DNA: TGTGCCAGCAGCTACCAACTTTTAGCGGGACTAGACTACAATGAGCAGTTCTTC.